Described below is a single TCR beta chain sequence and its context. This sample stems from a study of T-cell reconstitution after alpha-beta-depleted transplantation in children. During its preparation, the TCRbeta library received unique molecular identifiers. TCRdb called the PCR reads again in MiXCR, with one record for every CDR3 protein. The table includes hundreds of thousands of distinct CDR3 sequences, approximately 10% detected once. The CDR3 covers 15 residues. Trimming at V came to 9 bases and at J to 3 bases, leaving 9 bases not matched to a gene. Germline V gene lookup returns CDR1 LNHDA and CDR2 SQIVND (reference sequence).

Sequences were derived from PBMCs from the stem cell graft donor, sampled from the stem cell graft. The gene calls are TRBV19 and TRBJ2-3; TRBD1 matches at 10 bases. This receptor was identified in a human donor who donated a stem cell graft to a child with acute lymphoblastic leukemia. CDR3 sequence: CASRRGQGVTDTQYF. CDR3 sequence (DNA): TGTGCCAGCCGACGCGGACAGGGGGTAACAGATACGCAGTATTTT. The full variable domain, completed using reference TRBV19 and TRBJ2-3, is DGGITQSPKYLFRKEGQNVTLSCEQNLNHDAMYWYRQDPGQGLRLIYYSQIVNDFQKGDIAEGYSVSREKKESFPLTVTSAQKNPTAFYLCASRRGQGVTDTQYFGPGTRLTVL.